This entry lists 4 T cell receptor beta chains sequenced from one sample in a study of stem cell transplantation in POMP-related autoinflammatory disease. Measured with immunoSEQ multiplex PCR; TCRdb has only the in-frame clones, and not every one. The data show 25,000 to 30,000 clones, 82% seen once. Sequencing was performed on CD4+ T cells from PBMCs, taken before stem cell transplantation. These receptors were taken from a human donor with POMP-related autoinflammation and immune dysregulation (PRAID).

The rearrangement joins TRBV27 to TRBJ2-7; tentatively, D is TRBD1 (6 bases). Germline V gene lookup returns CDR1 MNHEY and CDR2 SMNVEV (reference sequence). The CDR3 runs 13 residues. The V end was cut by 6 bases, the J end by 3 bases, with 12 bases between. The CDR3 loop reads CASSPDRNYEQYF. In nucleotides, the CDR3 is TGTGCCAGCAGCCCAGACAGGAACTACGAGCAGTACTTC.

CDR3 in DNA: TGTGCCTGGGATCCGGCGTCTAATTCACCCCTCCACTTT. As protein: CAWDPASNSPLHF. The chain links TRBV30 to TRBJ1-6; no clear D gene. Trimming took off 5 bases at V and 6 bases at J, with 11 bases between the two ends. The CDR3 extends over 13 amino acids. Germline CDR1 and CDR2: GTSNPN and SVGIG (reference sequence).

V usage is TRBV9 and J usage is TRBJ2-6; D is uncertain. The CDR3 is 17 amino acids. V lost 0 bases to trimming and J lost 0 bases, with 10 bases between them. Per germline, CDR1 SGDLS and CDR2 YYNGEE. The CDR3 reads CASSVVASPSGANVLTF. DNA of the CDR3: TGTGCCAGCAGCGTAGTGGCCTCCCCCTCTGGGGCCAACGTCCTGACTTTC.

This clone has more than one count but fewer than ten. The chain couples TRBV28 to TRBJ1-3; no clear D. Trimming cost V 6 bases and J 4 bases, with 1 base left between them. The CDR3 contains 10 residues. Germline V gene sequence: CDR1 MDHEN, CDR2 SYDVKM. As DNA, the CDR3 is TGTGCCAGCAGCGGAAACACCATATATTTT. It encodes CASSGNTIYF.